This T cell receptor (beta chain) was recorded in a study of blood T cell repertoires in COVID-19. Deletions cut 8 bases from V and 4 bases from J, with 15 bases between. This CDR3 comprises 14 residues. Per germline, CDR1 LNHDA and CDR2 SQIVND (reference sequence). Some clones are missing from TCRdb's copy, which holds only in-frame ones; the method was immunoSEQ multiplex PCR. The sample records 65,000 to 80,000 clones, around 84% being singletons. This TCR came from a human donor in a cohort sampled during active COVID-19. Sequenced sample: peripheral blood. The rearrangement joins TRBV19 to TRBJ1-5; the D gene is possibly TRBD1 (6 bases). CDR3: CASRPPGQNQPQHF. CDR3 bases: TGTGCCAGTCGCCCCCCCGGACAGAATCAGCCCCAGCATTTT.